This passage covers 11 T cell receptor beta chains from one sample sequenced in a study of patients and donors after allogeneic stem cell transplantation. In TCRdb, the RT-PCR reads were re-called with MiXCR into one record per CDR3 protein. Among about 210,000 distinct CDR3 sequences listed, 38% were seen once. The specimen was blood, either unsorted or a sorted T cell fraction (not recorded which). The source of these receptors is a human donor who was either an allogeneic HSCT recipient or a stem cell or donor lymphocyte infusion donor (not recorded which). It is not recorded whose cells these are; they may come from a transplant donor.

This clonotype appeared a single time. The rearrangement joins TRBV5-1 to TRBJ2-7; 11 bases line up with TRBD1. CDR1 and CDR2 (germline): SGHRS, YFSETQ. The CDR3 runs to 16 residues. Unmatched junction bases numbered 12, after V lost 7 bases and J lost 3 bases. The CDR3 here is CASRNTRTGGYYEQYF. Here the CDR3 DNA reads TGCGCCAGCCGGAATACAAGGACAGGGGGCTACTACGAGCAGTACTTC.

This clonotype was picked up a small number of times. The genes are TRBV6-5 and TRBJ2-2; TRBD1 might be the D (6 bases). The CDR3 runs 13 residues. V lost 5 bases and J 3 bases, leaving 7 bases between the germline ends. Germline loops: CDR1 MNHEY, CDR2 SVGAGI. In nucleotides, the CDR3 is TGTGCCAGCAGTACAGGGTACACCGGGGAGCTGTTTTTT. This codes for CASSTGYTGELFF.

Only a few counts were recorded for this clonotype. V is TRBV25-1 and J is TRBJ1-1, with TRBD1 as a possible D gene (6 bases). Per germline, CDR1 MGHDK and CDR2 SYGVNS. The germline V and J ends were trimmed by 6 bases and 1 base, with 15 bases remaining between them. This CDR3 is built from 15 residues. CDR3 loop: CASRQQGPSNTEAFF. Here the CDR3 DNA reads TGTGCCAGCAGGCAACAGGGCCCTTCGAACACTGAAGCTTTCTTT.

This clonotype appeared a few times. This chain uses TRBV5-1 with TRBJ2-3, with 13 positions matching TRBD2. CDR1 SGHRS and CDR2 YFSETQ come from the germline V gene. Trimming removed 4 bases from V and 4 bases from J; junction bases left unmatched: 6. The CDR3 totals 16 residues. CDR3 loop: CASSERLAGGADTQYF. In DNA, the CDR3 is TGCGCCAGCAGCGAGAGACTAGCGGGGGGTGCAGATACGCAGTATTTT.

V is TRBV5-1 and J is TRBJ1-1, with D possibly matching TRBD1 (6 bases). Looked up from germline, CDR1 is SGHRS and CDR2 is YFSETQ. V lost 0 bases and J 1 base, leaving 10 bases between the germline ends. The CDR3 loop spans 15 amino acids. The CDR3 spells CASSLVGGANTEAFF. CDR3 DNA: TGCGCCAGCAGCTTGGTCGGGGGCGCGAACACTGAAGCTTTCTTT.

The chain employs TRBV5-1 and TRBJ2-7; D is undetermined. This CDR3 contains 15 residues. The V gene's germline CDR1 is SGHRS and CDR2 YFSETQ. Trimming removed 0 bases from V and 0 bases from J, with 10 bases in between. The CDR3 bases are TGCGCCAGCAGCTTGGTGGGGTGGAGCTCCTACGAGCAGTACTTC. Amino acids: CASSLVGWSSYEQYF.

This clonotype was seen a few times. The rearrangement uses TRBV25-1 and TRBJ1-1, with TRBD1 as a possible D gene (6 bases). V was trimmed by 0 bases and J by 2 bases, leaving 10 bases between them. The CDR3 consists of 15 residues. Germline loops: CDR1 MGHDK, CDR2 SYGVNS. CDR3 in amino acids: CASSEYGGGNTEAFF. CDR3 coding DNA: TGTGCCAGCAGTGAATATGGGGGCGGAAACACTGAAGCTTTCTTT.

The chain carries TRBV27 and TRBJ1-4, with D hard to call. V lost 7 bases to trimming and J lost 0 bases, with 6 bases between them. This CDR3 is 13 amino acids long. The germline V gene has CDR1 MNHEY and CDR2 SMNVEV (reference sequence). The CDR3 DNA sequence: TGTGCCAGCAAGGGATCAACTAATGAAAAACTGTTTTTT. This encodes CASKGSTNEKLFF.

The chain employs TRBV5-1 and TRBJ2-1; no definite D call. The V gene lost 5 bases and the J gene lost 6 bases, with 6 bases spanning the gap. The germline gives CDR1 SGHRS, CDR2 YFSETQ. The CDR3 is made up of 11 amino acids. The chain's CDR3 is CASRWGNEQFF. The CDR3 DNA reads TGCGCCAGCAGGTGGGGCAATGAGCAGTTCTTC.

This chain connects TRBV18 to TRBJ2-5; the D is unclear. Germline values: CDR1 KGHSH, CDR2 LQKENI. Trimming pared 3 bases from V and 4 bases from J, leaving 9 bases between. The CDR3 length is 13 residues. CDR3 protein: CASSPRHGETQYF. The DNA for the CDR3 is TGTGCCAGCTCACCGAGGCATGGAGAGACCCAGTACTTC.

The rearrangement links TRBV12-3 or TRBV12-4 to TRBJ2-5, with 11 bases that match TRBD2. The CDR3 totals 15 residues. The trim removed 4 bases at V and 6 bases at J, leaving 7 bases unmatched. CDR3 nucleotides: TGTGCCAGCAGTTCCGGGACTAGCGGCTTAAAGACCCAGTACTTC. Its translation is CASSSGTSGLKTQYF.